Listed below are T cell receptor beta chains from one sample, sequenced in a study of vaccination and CD4 T cells after COVID-19. TCRdb called the PCR reads again in MiXCR, with one record for every CDR3 protein. This sample carries 25,000 to 30,000 distinct CDR3 sequences, 50% of them seen once, and the ten largest clones take approximately 28%. These receptors are not linked to any known antigen. The input for sequencing was CD4+ T cells from blood, cultured in vitro, taken before SARS-CoV-2 vaccination. The receptors stem from a human donor who received a COVID-19 vaccine. Each CDR3 is given without its conserved first and last residue.

J	V	CDR3
TRBJ1-6	TRBV7-8	ASSPGSEYNSPLH
TRBJ1-4	TRBV7-2	ASSLGTANEKLF
TRBJ2-2	TRBV5-4	ASSLVRGGGGELF
TRBJ2-7	TRBV24-1	ATSDPTSGSYEQY
TRBJ1-2	TRBV2	ASSVRGYGYT
TRBJ2-1	TRBV6-5	ASSYSGRGGGTNEQF
TRBJ1-2	TRBV7-6	ASSEIQGYGYT
TRBJ1-1	TRBV27	ASRLREGAEAF
TRBJ2-3	TRBV30	AWSTGADTQY
TRBJ1-5	TRBV7-8	ASSLGGGRGNQPQH
TRBJ1-1	TRBV7-2	ASSEGINTEAF
TRBJ2-6	TRBV6-1	AASEQGASGANVLT
TRBJ1-3	TRBV6-1	ASSENLLSGNTIY
TRBJ2-5	TRBV10-2	ASSDPRRGVFVSSQY
TRBJ1-2	TRBV2	ASSDRGGAIRGYT